The 6 T cell receptor beta chains below all came from one sample that was sequenced in a study of cytomegalovirus exposure and HLA in healthy donors. Primers for the PCR totalled 60 Vbeta and 13 Jbeta. Assay: immunoSEQ multiplex PCR; the TCRdb copy retains only in-frame clones and omits some. The data show under 120,000 clones, just under 75% seen once. The sequenced sample was PBMCs. The receptors derive from a man aged 45-65 years in good health and CMV-seropositive.

The genes are TRBV6-5 and TRBJ2-5, with D possibly being TRBD2 (6 bases). V lost 8 bases and J lost 5, with 15 bases in between. Per the germline V gene, CDR1 is MNHEY and CDR2 is SVGAGI. The CDR3 is 13 residues long. As DNA, the CDR3 is TGTGCCAGCGGGGAGGTAGCCTGGGAGACCCAGTACTTC. It translates to CASGEVAWETQYF.

The genes are TRBV19 and TRBJ1-2, with 7 bases lining up with TRBD1. V dropped 4 bases and J dropped 8; count of bases not matched to a gene: 13. This CDR3 contains 15 residues. Germline V gene sequence: CDR1 LNHDA, CDR2 SQIVND (reference sequence). As DNA, the CDR3 is TGTGCCAGTAGTACGTACGGACAGGCCCTAGGCGGCTACACCTTC. This translates into CASSTYGQALGGYTF.

CDR3 bases: TGTGCCAGCAGCGGCGGGGGCTATGGCTACACCTTC. Translated, it gives CASSGGGYGYTF. V and J are TRBV9 and TRBJ1-2, with D perhaps matching TRBD1 (5 bases). Per the germline V gene, CDR1 is SGDLS and CDR2 is YYNGEE. The V end lost 3 bases, the J end lost 4 bases, and 7 bases lay between the germline ends. The CDR3 has 12 residues. The complete variable domain, with remaining parts taken from reference TRBV9 and TRBJ1-2, reads DSGVTQTPKHLITATGQRVTLRCSPRSGDLSVYWYQQSLDQGLQFLIQYYNGEERAKGNILERFSAQQFPDLHSELNLSSLELGDSALYFCASSGGGYGYTFGSGTRLTVV.

In this sample, this clone turned up once. The genes are TRBV11-3 and TRBJ2-1, with D possibly matching TRBD2 (5 bases). The germline V and J ends were trimmed by 0 bases and 13 bases, with 13 bases remaining between them. The CDR3 extends over 13 amino acids. Germline V gene sequence: CDR1 SGHNT, CDR2 YENEEA. The CDR3 DNA reads TGTGCCAGCAGCTTAGATCGGGGAACCTTCCAGTTCTTC. It specifies CASSLDRGTFQFF.

V gene TRBV6-4 combines with J gene TRBJ2-3, with D possibly being TRBD1 (6 bases). The CDR3 consists of 14 residues. The V end was cut by 4 bases, the J end by 6 bases, with 14 bases between. Germline V CDR1 and CDR2: MRHNA, SNTAGT. CDR3 residues: CASSARGQRDTQYF. Here the CDR3 DNA reads TGTGCCAGCAGTGCCCGGGGACAACGCGATACGCAGTATTTT.

The rearrangement links TRBV7-3 to TRBJ2-1; 9 nucleotides align to TRBD2. With 2 bases clipped from V and 4 bases from J, the junction kept 3 bases outside the gene matches. This CDR3 comprises 15 residues. Germline CDR1 reads SGHTA; CDR2 reads FQGTGA. The CDR3 nucleotides are TGTGCCAGCAGCTTAGTTGCGGGGGGGTACAATGAGCAGTTCTTC. This translates into CASSLVAGGYNEQFF.